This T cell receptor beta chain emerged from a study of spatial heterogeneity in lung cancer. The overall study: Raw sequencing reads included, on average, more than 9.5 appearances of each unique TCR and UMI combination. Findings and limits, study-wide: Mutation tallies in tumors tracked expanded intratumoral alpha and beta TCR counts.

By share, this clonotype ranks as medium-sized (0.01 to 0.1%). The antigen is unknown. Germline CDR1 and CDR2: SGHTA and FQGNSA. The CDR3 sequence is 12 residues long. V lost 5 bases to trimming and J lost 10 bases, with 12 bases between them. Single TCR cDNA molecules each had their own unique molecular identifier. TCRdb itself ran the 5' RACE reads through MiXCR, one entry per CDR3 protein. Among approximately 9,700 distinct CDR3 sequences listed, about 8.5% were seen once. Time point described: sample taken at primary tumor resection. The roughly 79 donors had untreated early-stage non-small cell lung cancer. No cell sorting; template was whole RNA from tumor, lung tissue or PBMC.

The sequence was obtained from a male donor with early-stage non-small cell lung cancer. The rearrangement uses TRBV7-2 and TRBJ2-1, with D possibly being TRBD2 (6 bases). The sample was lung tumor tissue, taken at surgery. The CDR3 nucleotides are TGTGCCAGCAGCCCTGCCCTAGCGGAGCAGTTCTTC. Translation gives CASSPALAEQFF.